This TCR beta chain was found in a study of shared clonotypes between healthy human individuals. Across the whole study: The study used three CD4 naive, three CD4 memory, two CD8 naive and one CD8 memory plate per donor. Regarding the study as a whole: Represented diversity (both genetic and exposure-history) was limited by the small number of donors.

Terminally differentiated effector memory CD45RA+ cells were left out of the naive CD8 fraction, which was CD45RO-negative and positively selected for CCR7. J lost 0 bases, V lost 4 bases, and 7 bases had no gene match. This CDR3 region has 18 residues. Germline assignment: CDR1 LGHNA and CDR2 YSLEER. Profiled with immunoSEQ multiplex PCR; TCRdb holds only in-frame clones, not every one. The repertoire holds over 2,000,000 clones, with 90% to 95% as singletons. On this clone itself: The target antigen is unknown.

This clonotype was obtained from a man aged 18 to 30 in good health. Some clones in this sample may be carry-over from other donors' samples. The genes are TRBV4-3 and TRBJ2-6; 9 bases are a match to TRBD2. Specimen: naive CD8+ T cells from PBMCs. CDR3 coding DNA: TGCGCCAGCAGCCCTAGACTAGCGGAAGACTCTGGGGCCAACGTCCTGACTTTC. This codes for CASSPRLAEDSGANVLTF.